The 7 T cell receptor beta chains listed next were all sequenced from one sample in a study of blood T cell repertoires in COVID-19. Libraries were prepared by immunoSEQ multiplex PCR; TCRdb keeps only in-frame clonotypes and omits some of them. The sample has some 500,000 clones, roughly 89% seen once; the top ten hold less than 9.5%. The sequenced material came from peripheral blood. The receptors originated from a woman aged 45-59 years with COVID-19, enrolled during active disease.

V usage is TRBV6-5 and J usage is TRBJ2-5; no reliable D call. The V and J ends lost 4 bases and 4 bases respectively, with 10 bases between them. The CDR3 length is 13 residues. Germline CDR1 reads MNHEY; CDR2 reads SVGAGI. The CDR3 loop is CASSSVRGETQYF. As DNA, the CDR3 is TGTGCCAGCAGTTCAGTTAGAGGAGAGACCCAGTACTTC.

With regard to this clone: Germline and junction disagree at one end, which may indicate a read error. The V gene is TRBV10-3, the J gene TRBJ1-1; D gene ambiguous. Germline values: CDR1 ENHRY, CDR2 SYGVKD. CDR3 length equals 14 residues. CDR3 coding DNA: TGTGCCATCAGGGAGTCGTTTCGGGGCACTGAAGCTTTCTTT. This sequence encodes CAIRESFRGTEAFF.

The chain carries TRBV6-5 and TRBJ2-3; 12 bases are shared with TRBD2. CDR3 length equals 16 residues. Losses at the gene ends were 2 bases for V and 3 bases for J; bases not matched to a gene: 3. Germline assignment: CDR1 MNHEY and CDR2 SVGAGI. The CDR3 loop reads CASSYPSGGATDTQYF. In DNA, the CDR3 is TGTGCCAGCAGTTACCCTAGCGGGGGGGCGACAGATACGCAGTATTTT.

The rearrangement uses TRBV6-5 and TRBJ1-2; possibly TRBD1 for D (6 bases). The CDR3 is 15 residues long. Germline V gene lookup returns CDR1 MNHEY and CDR2 SVGAGI. V was clipped by 7 bases and J by 1 base, with 16 bases between them. The CDR3 region has the DNA TGTGCCAGCACTAAAGGGGGGGTAGATAACTATGGCTACACCTTC. Residues: CASTKGGVDNYGYTF.

V is TRBV6-6 and J is TRBJ2-3, with D possibly being TRBD2 (6 bases). This CDR3 comprises 15 residues. The V gene lost 9 bases and the J gene lost 4 bases, with 20 bases spanning the gap. Germline CDR1 reads MNHNY; CDR2 reads SVGAGI (reference sequence). The CDR3 is CASMVRRESADTQYF. CDR3 DNA sequence: TGTGCCAGTATGGTGCGGAGGGAGAGCGCAGATACGCAGTATTTT.

The V gene is TRBV7-9, the J gene TRBJ2-7, with D possibly matching TRBD2 (6 bases). V gave up 6 bases and J gave up 3 bases, with 18 bases separating them. The CDR3 sequence is 15 residues long. Per germline, CDR1 SEHNR and CDR2 FQNEAQ (reference sequence). CDR3: CASSYLAGIYYEQYF. The CDR3 coding sequence is TGTGCCAGCAGTTATCTTGCGGGGATATACTACGAGCAGTACTTC.

The rearrangement links TRBV5-1 to TRBJ1-5; the match to TRBD1 covers 9 bases. The CDR3 consists of 17 residues. Germline V gives CDR1 SGHRS, CDR2 YFSETQ. V trimming: 0 bases; J trimming: 5 bases; junction bases outside the gene matches: 9. CDR3 residues: CASSLAPGQGIDQPQHF. The CDR3 bases are TGCGCCAGCAGCTTGGCCCCCGGACAGGGGATAGATCAGCCCCAGCATTTT.